The entry that follows covers one T cell receptor beta chain sequence. Antigen specificity is unknown. This sample is drawn from a study of early T cells in non-severe SARS-CoV-2 infection. Study-level background: Bulk RNA taken from unsorted whole blood was sequenced, leaving chains unpaired.

Unique molecular identifiers tagged individual cDNA molecules. One entry per CDR3 protein, called by TCRdb with MiXCR from the 5' RACE reads. The table has 85,000 to 100,000 distinct CDR3 sequences, about 13% seen once. The V gene lost 6 bases and the J gene lost 0 bases, with 9 bases spanning the gap. The CDR3 loop spans 15 amino acids. Study-wide results and limits: VDJdb matches were skewed toward anti-spike CD8 T cell responses.

The V call is TRBV12-3 or TRBV12-4, the J call TRBJ2-6; D is possibly TRBD1 (5 bases). The specimen was whole blood. The sequence was obtained from an adult who was a healthcare worker with PCR-confirmed SARS-CoV-2 infection or an uninfected control (not recorded which). The CDR3 nucleotides read TGTGCCAGCAGCCCAGGGTTCTCTGGGGCCAACGTCCTGACTTTC. Translated: CASSPGFSGANVLTF.